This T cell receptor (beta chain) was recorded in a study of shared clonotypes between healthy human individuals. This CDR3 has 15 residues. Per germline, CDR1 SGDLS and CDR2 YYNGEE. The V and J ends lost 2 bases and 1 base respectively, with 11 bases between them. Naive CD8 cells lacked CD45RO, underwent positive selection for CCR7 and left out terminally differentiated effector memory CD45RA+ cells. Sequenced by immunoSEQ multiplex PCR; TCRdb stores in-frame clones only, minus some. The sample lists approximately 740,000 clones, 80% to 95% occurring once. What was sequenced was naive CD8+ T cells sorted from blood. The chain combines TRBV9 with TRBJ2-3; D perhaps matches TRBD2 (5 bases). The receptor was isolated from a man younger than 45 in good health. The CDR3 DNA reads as TGTGCCAGCAGCGTCGAGAGCGGTGGCACAGATACGCAGTATTTT. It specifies CASSVESGGTDTQYF.